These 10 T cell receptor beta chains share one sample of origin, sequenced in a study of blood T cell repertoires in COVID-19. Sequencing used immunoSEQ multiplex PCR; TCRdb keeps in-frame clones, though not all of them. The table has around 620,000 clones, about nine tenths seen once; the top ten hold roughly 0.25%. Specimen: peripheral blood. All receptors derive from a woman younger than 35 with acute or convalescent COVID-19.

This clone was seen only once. The CDR3 protein is CSVRSGGNSPLHF. CDR3 DNA sequence: TGCAGCGTTCGGAGTGGGGGCAATTCACCCCTCCACTTT. The rearrangement links TRBV29-1 to TRBJ1-6, with D possibly TRBD1 on 6 matching bases. The CDR3 length is 13 residues. V was trimmed by 5 bases and J by 7 bases, leaving 12 bases between them. Germline V CDR1 and CDR2: SQVTM, ANQGSEA.

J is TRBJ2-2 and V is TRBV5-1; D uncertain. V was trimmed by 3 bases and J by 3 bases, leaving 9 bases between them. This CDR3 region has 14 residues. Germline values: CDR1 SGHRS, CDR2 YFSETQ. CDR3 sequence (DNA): TGCGCCAGCAGCTACGCAACGGACACCGGGGAGCTGTTTTTT. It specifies CASSYATDTGELFF.

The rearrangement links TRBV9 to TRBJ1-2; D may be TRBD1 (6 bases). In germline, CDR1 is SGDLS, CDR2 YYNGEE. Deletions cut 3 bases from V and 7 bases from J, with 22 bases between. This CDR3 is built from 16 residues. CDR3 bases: TGTGCCAGCAGCGAGACGCCCGGGACAAGTCCGGGTGGCTACACCTTC. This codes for CASSETPGTSPGGYTF.

CDR3 amino acids: CASSSPRVRDEQYF. The CDR3 nucleotides are TGTGCCAGCAGTTCCCCCAGGGTGAGAGACGAGCAGTACTTC. The V and J genes are TRBV27 and TRBJ2-7; D might be TRBD1 (5 bases). V gave up 4 bases and J gave up 5 bases, with 15 bases separating them. The CDR3 consists of 14 residues. CDR1 and CDR2 from the germline V gene are MNHEY and SMNVEV (reference sequence).

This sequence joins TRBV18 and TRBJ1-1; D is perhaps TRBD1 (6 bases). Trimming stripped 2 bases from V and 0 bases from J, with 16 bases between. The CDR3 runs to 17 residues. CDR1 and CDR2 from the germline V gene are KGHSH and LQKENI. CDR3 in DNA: TGTGCCAGCTCACCAAGAGGGGACAACCCTCTGAACACTGAAGCTTTCTTT. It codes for CASSPRGDNPLNTEAFF.

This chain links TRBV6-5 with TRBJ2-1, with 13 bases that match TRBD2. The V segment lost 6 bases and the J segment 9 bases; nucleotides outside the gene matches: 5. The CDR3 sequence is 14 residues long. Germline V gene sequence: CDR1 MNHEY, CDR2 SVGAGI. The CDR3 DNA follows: TGTGCCAGCAGCCTAGGACTAGCGGGGGTTGAGCAGTTCTTC. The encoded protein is CASSLGLAGVEQFF.

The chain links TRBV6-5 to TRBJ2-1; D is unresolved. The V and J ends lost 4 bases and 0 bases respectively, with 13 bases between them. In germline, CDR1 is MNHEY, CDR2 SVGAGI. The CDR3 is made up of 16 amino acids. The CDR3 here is CASSSLRWSSYNEQFF. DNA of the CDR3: TGTGCCAGCAGTTCCCTAAGGTGGAGCTCCTACAATGAGCAGTTCTTC.

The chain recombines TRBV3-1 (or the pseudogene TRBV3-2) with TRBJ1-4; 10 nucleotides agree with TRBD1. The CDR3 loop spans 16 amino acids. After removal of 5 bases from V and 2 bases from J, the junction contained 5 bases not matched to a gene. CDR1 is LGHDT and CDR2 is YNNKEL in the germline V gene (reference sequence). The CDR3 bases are TGTGCCAGCAGCTTCCCGGGACAGGGGACTAATGAAAAACTGTTTTTT. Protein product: CASSFPGQGTNEKLFF.

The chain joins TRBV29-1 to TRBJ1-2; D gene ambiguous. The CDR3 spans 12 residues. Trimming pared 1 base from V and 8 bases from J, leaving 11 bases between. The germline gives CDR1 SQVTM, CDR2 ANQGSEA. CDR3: CSVEALGEGYTF. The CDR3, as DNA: TGCAGCGTTGAAGCACTCGGGGAGGGCTACACCTTC.

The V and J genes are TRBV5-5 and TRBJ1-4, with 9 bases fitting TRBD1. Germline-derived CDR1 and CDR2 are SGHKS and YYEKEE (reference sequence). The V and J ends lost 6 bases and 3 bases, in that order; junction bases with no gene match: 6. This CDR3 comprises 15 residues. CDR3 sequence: CASTSGDRANEKLFF. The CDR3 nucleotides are TGTGCCAGCACCTCGGGGGACAGGGCTAATGAAAAACTGTTTTTT.